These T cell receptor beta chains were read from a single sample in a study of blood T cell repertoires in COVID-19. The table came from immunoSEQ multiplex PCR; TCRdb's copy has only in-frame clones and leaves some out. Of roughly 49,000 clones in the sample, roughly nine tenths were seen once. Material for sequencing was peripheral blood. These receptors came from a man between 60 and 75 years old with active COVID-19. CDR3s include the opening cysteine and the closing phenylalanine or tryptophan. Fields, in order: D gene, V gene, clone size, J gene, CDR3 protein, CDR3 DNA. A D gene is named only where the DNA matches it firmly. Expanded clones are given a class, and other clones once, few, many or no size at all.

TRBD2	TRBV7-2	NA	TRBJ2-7	CASSLGLAGSSYEQYF	TGTGCCAGCAGCTTAGGTCTAGCGGGTTCCTCCTACGAGCAGTACTTC
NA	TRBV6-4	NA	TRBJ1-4	CASAAGELFF	TGTGCCAGCGCCGCAGGGGAACTGTTTTTT
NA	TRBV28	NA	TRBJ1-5	CASSFSFVKGVLTDSNQPQHF	TGTGCCAGCAGTTTTTCGTTCGTCAAGGGAGTTCTTACCGATAGCAATCAGCCCCAGCATTTT
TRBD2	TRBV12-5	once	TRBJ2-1	CASVELAGGPGNEQFF	TGTGCTAGTGTTGAACTAGCGGGAGGGCCGGGTAATGAGCAGTTCTTC
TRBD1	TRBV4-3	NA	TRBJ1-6	CASSRNRGQGLHF	TGCGCCAGCAGCCGCAACAGGGGGCAGGGCCTCCACTTT
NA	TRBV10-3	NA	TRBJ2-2	CAISRDSTNTGELFF	TGTGCCATCTCCAGGGACTCCACGAACACCGGGGAGCTGTTTTTT
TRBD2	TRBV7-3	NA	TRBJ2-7	CASSLYASGSEQYF	TGTGCCAGCAGCTTATATGCTAGCGGGAGCGAGCAGTACTTC
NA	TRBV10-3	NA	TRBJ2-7	CAISESVRISYEQYF	TGTGCCATCAGTGAGTCGGTCAGGATCTCCTACGAGCAGTACTTC
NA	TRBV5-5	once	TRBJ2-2	CASSLEVRVNTGELFF	TGTGCCAGCAGCTTGGAGGTCAGGGTGAACACCGGGGAGCTGTTTTTT
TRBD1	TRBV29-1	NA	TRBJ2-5	CSVGQGQGRETQYF	TGCAGCGTTGGACAAGGACAGGGGCGGGAGACCCAGTACTTC
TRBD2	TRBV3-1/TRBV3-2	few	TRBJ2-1	CASSQARTVLGGNEQFF	TGTGCCAGCAGCCAAGCTCGGACCGTACTGGGGGGGAATGAGCAGTTCTTC
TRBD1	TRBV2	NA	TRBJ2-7	CASRVRRQGPYEQYF	TGTGCCAGTAGAGTGCGGAGACAGGGACCCTACGAGCAGTACTTC
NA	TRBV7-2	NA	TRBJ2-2	CASSWGPQGRELFF	TGTGCCAGCAGCTGGGGACCTCAGGGGAGGGAGCTGTTTTTT
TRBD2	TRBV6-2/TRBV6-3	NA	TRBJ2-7	CASSYWWTSGSSGYEQYF	TGTGCCAGCAGTTACTGGTGGACTAGCGGGTCTTCGGGGTACGAGCAGTACTTC
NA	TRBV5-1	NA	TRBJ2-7	CASPGEAYEQYF	TGCGCCAGCCCGGGGGAGGCCTACGAGCAGTACTTC
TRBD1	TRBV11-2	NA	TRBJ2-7	CASRDSTYEQYF	TGTGCCAGCCGGGACAGCACCTACGAGCAGTACTTC
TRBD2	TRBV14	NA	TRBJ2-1	CASSRLAPNEQFF	TGTGCCAGCAGTCGACTAGCCCCTAATGAGCAGTTCTTC
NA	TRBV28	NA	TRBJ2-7	CASRSSASSYEQYF	TGTGCCAGCAGGTCTAGCGCCAGCTCCTACGAGCAGTACTTC
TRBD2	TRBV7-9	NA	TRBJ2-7	CASSLKREGPGEQYF	TGTGCCAGCAGCCTCAAGCGGGAGGGCCCGGGGGAGCAGTACTTC
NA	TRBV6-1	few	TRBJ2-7	CASSEVTGRGEQYF	TGTGCCAGCAGTGAAGTAACGGGTAGGGGAGAGCAGTACTTC
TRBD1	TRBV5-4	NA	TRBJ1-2	CASSNRGREGYTF	TGTGCCAGCAGCAACAGGGGGAGAGAGGGCTACACCTTC
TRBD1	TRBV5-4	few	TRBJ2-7	CASSLAGGGQYF	TGTGCCAGCAGCTTGGCAGGGGGCGGGCAGTACTTC
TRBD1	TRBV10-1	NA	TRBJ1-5	CAIEIQGPDNQPQHF	TGCGCCATCGAGATACAGGGGCCGGACAATCAGCCCCAGCATTTT
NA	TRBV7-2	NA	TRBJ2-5	CASSLAGGAGETQYF	TGTGCCAGCAGCTTAGCCGGAGGGGCAGGAGAGACCCAGTACTTC
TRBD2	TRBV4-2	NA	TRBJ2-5	CASSPGRGRETQYF	TGTGCCAGCAGTCCCGGGAGGGGCCGGGAGACCCAGTACTTC
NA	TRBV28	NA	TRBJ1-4	CASSLGQGREKLFF	TGTGCCAGCAGTTTAGGACAAGGTCGAGAAAAACTGTTTTTT